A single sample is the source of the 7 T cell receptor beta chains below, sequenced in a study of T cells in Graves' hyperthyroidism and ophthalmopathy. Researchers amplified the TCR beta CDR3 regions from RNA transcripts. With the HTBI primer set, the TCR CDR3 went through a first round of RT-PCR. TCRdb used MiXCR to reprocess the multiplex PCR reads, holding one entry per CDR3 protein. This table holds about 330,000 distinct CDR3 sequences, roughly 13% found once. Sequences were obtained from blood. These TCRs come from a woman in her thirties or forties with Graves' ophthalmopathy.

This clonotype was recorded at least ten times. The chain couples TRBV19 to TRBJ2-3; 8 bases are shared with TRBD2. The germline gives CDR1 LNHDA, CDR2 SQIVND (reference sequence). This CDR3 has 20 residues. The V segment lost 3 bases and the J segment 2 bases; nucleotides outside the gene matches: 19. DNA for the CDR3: TGTGCCAGTAGTATCTCAGCGGGGGCCCATCAACTCCAACACACAGATACGCAGTATTTT. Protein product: CASSISAGAHQLQHTDTQYF.

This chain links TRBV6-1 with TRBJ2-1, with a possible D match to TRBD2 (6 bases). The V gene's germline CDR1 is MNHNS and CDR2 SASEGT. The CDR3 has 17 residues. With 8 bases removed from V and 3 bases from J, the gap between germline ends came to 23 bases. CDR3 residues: CASQGSAVQRVYNEQFF. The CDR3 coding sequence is TGTGCCAGCCAAGGTTCGGCCGTGCAGCGGGTCTACAATGAGCAGTTCTTC.

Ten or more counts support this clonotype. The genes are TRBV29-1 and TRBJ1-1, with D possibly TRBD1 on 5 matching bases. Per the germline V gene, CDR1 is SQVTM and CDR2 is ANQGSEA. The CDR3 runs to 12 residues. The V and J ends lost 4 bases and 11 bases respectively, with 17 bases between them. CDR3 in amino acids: CSVAPHGQGAFF. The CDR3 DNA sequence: TGCAGCGTTGCGCCCCACGGCCAGGGCGCTTTCTTT.

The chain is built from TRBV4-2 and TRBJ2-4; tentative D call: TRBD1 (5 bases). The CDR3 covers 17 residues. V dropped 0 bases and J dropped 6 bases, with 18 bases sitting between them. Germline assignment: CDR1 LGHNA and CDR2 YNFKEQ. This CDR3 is CASSQDHRQGWGNIQYF. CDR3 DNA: TGTGCCAGCAGCCAAGATCATAGGCAGGGATGGGGAAACATTCAGTACTTC.

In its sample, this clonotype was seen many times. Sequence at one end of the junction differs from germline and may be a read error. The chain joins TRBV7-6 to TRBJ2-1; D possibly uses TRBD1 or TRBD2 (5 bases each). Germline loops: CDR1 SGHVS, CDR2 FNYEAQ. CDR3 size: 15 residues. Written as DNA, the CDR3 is TGTGCCAGCAGCCCGGGGACCTCCTCCCACAATGAGCAGTTCTTC. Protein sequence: CASSPGTSSHNEQFF.

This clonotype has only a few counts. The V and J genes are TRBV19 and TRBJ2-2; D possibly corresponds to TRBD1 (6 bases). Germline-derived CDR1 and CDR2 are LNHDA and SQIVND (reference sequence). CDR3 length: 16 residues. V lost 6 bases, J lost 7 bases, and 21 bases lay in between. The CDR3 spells CASSSLGTSSVGELFF. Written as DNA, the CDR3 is TGTGCCAGTAGCTCACTCGGGACATCCTCTGTCGGGGAGCTGTTTTTT.

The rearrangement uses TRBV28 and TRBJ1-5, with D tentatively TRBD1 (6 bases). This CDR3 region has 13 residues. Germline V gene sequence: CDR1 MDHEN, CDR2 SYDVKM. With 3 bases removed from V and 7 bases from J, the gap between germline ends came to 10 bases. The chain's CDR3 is CASSLQGRQPQHF. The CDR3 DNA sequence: TGTGCCAGCAGTTTGCAGGGGCGACAGCCCCAGCATTTT.